Listed below are T cell receptor beta chains from one sample, sequenced in a study of T cells in Graves' hyperthyroidism and ophthalmopathy. TCRdb reprocessed the multiplex PCR reads via MiXCR and lists one record per CDR3 protein. The repertoire has roughly 240,000 distinct CDR3 sequences, 15% to 20% of them found once; the top ten carry under 35%. Sequenced material: blood. Receptor source: a woman in her late teens or twenties with Graves' ophthalmopathy. Both conserved end residues are part of each CDR3. D genes are given only for firm matches. Expanded clones get a size class; other rows say once, few or many, or leave the size out.

D | size | J | V | CDR3 | DNA
TRBD2 | many | TRBJ2-1 | TRBV19 | CASSHRTSGRAPRLYNEQFF | TGTGCCAGTTCTCATCGGACTAGCGGGAGGGCCCCCAGATTGTACAATGAGCAGTTCTTC
TRBD2 | - | TRBJ2-1 | TRBV7-2 | CASRTASGSPNEQFF | TGTGCCAGCAGAACAGCTAGCGGGAGTCCCAATGAGCAGTTCTTC
- | few | TRBJ1-6 | TRBV9 | CASSVNQGRDSPFHF | TGTGCCAGCAGCGTAAATCAGGGGCGGGATTCACCCTTCCACTTT
- | many | TRBJ1-1 | TRBV13 | CASSLNRIEAFF | TGTGCCAGCAGCTTAAACAGGATTGAAGCTTTCTTT
- | many | TRBJ2-3 | TRBV7-2 | CASSLAGRQYTDTQYF | TGTGCCAGCAGCTTAGCTGGACGGCAGTACACAGATACGCAGTATTTT
TRBD2 | many | TRBJ2-1 | TRBV11-1 | CASSLIHSGRAGDEQFF | TGTGCCAGCAGCTTAATCCATAGCGGGAGGGCCGGGGATGAGCAGTTCTTC
- | - | TRBJ2-3 | TRBV10-1 | CASSERVLADTQYF | TGCGCCAGCAGTGAGCGAGTCTTGGCGGATACGCAGTATTTT
TRBD1 | many | TRBJ2-4 | TRBV5-1 | CASSPTGGEDIQYF | TGCGCCAGCAGCCCAACAGGGGGCGAAGACATTCAGTACTTC
TRBD1 | many | TRBJ1-6 | TRBV12-3/TRBV12-4 | CASSPRTGGSPLHF | TGTGCCAGCAGCCCAAGGACAGGGGGTTCACCCCTCCACTTT
- | many | TRBJ2-5 | TRBV12-3/TRBV12-4 | CASSKGTEGGQWTQYF | TGTGCCAGCAGTAAAGGGACAGAGGGAGGACAATGGACCCAGTACTTC
- | many | TRBJ2-3 | TRBV28 | CASSLLLDTQYF | TGTGCCAGCAGTTTATTACTGGATACGCAGTATTTT
- | many | TRBJ1-2 | TRBV20-1 | CSALTGKNYGYTF | TGCAGTGCCCTAACGGGCAAAAACTATGGCTACACCTTC
- | many | TRBJ2-5 | TRBV30 | CAWSGGGGLRAQYF | TGTGCCTGGAGTGGAGGCGGAGGGCTTCGTGCCCAGTACTTC
- | many | TRBJ2-2 | TRBV4-2 | CASSQDILANTGELFF | TGTGCCAGCAGCCAAGATATACTAGCCAACACCGGGGAGCTGTTTTTT
TRBD1 | many | TRBJ2-7 | TRBV9 | CASSEDRGSYEQYF | TGTGCCAGCAGCGAGGACAGGGGTTCCTACGAGCAGTACTTC
- | many | TRBJ1-6 | TRBV29-1 | CSAKGPGQLTLHF | TGCAGCGCCAAGGGCCCCGGTCAGCTCACCCTCCACTTT
TRBD1 | many | TRBJ1-2 | TRBV18 | CASSPLGTGLNYTF | TGTGCCAGCTCACCCTTGGGGACAGGGTTGAATTACACCTTC
TRBD2 | - | TRBJ2-5 | TRBV24-1 | CATSDGTSGLPETQYF | TGTGCCACCAGTGATGGGACTAGCGGTCTTCCGGAGACCCAGTACTTC
- | - | TRBJ2-3 | TRBV28 | CASSLTGGPSTDTQYF | TGTGCCAGCAGTTTAACGGGGGGCCCAAGCACAGATACGCAGTATTTT
TRBD2 | many | TRBJ2-7 | TRBV4-2 | CASSQDSGPSSSYEQYF | TGTGCCAGCAGCCAAGATAGCGGGCCCTCGAGCTCCTACGAGCAGTACTTC
TRBD1 | - | TRBJ2-3 | TRBV7-8 | CASSRSSGGFTDTQYF | TGTGCCAGCAGCCGCTCGTCAGGGGGCTTCACAGATACGCAGTATTTT
TRBD1 | few | TRBJ1-1 | TRBV14 | CASSQDPGQGVTEAFF | TGTGCCAGCAGCCAAGATCCGGGACAGGGGGTCACTGAAGCTTTCTTT
- | many | TRBJ1-5 | TRBV12-3/TRBV12-4 | CASGGSGQPQHF | TGTGCCAGCGGGGGTTCGGGACAGCCCCAGCATTTT
TRBD1 | many | TRBJ1-1 | TRBV4-1 | CASSRQGKHTEAFF | TGCGCCAGCAGCCGACAGGGAAAACACACTGAAGCTTTCTTT
- | - | TRBJ2-7 | TRBV12-3/TRBV12-4 | CASSFRAPYEQYF | TGTGCCAGCAGTTTCCGGGCACCTTACGAGCAGTACTTC
- | many | TRBJ2-7 | TRBV28 | CASSLFGGRTSYEQYF | TGTGCCAGCAGTTTATTCGGGGGTCGGACGTCCTACGAGCAGTACTTC
- | many | TRBJ1-1 | TRBV9 | CASSVATNTEAFF | TGTGCCAGCAGCGTAGCTACGAACACTGAAGCTTTCTTT